These 26 T cell receptor beta chains originate from one sample sequenced in a study of T cell clonality in common variable immunodeficiency. Sequenced by immunoSEQ multiplex PCR; TCRdb stores in-frame clones only, minus some. Reported are about 81,000 clones, none seen only once; the ten largest carry around 0.8%. Sequenced material: peripheral blood mononuclear cells. The receptors here all came from a person aged 18-69 years in good health.

At least ten counts were recorded for this clone. The sequence runs out 3 residues before the end of the CDR3; the remainder is reconstructed from the germline J gene. This chain joins TRBV28 and TRBJ2-7; no definite D call. V was shortened by 8 bases and J by 0 bases, with 8 bases between the two germline ends. This CDR3 spans 12 amino acids. Looked up from germline, CDR1 is MDHEN and CDR2 is SYDVKM. Incomplete CDR3 DNA: TGTGCCAGCTCTTACACCTCCTACGAG. Translation gives CASSYTSYE. The CDR3 as a whole reads CASSYTSYEQYF.

This clone appeared many times. The read falls 3 residues short of the CDR3 end, and the missing part is taken from the germline J gene. V and J are TRBV29-1 and TRBJ2-7; TRBD2 matches 13 bases. The trim removed 4 bases at V and 3 bases at J, leaving 3 bases unmatched. In germline, CDR1 is SQVTM, CDR2 ANQGSEA. The CDR3 spans 14 residues. The covered CDR3 bases are TGCAGCGTTGGACGGACTAGCGGGGGCTACGAG. Protein product: CSVGRTSGGYE. The full CDR3 protein reads CSVGRTSGGYEQYF.

This clone has ten or more counts. The CDR3 goes on 3 residues after the read ends, and that part is filled in from the germline J gene. V usage is TRBV6-1 and J usage is TRBJ1-3, with 9 bases aligning to TRBD1. Trimming cost V 4 bases and J 6 bases; bases outside gene matches: 10. Germline CDR1 reads MNHNS; CDR2 reads SASEGT. The CDR3 spans 16 residues. This CDR3 is CASSAIRDRVINTIYF. CDR3 DNA (partial): TGTGCCAGCAGTGCGATCCGGGACAGGGTGATAAACACC.

This clone was seen at least ten times. A read error may produce the germline difference seen at one junction end. The observed sequence ends 3 residues before the CDR3 terminus, with the missing tail filled in from the germline J gene. This rearrangement joins TRBV4-2 to TRBJ2-1, with 8 bases aligning to TRBD2. The germline V gene encodes CDR1 LGHNA and CDR2 YNFKEQ. The CDR3 length is 14 residues. CDR3 region: CASSQDSGGAEQFF. Partial CDR3 DNA: TGCGCCAGCAGCCAAGATTCGGGGGGGGCTGAG.

This clone was counted ten times or more. The sequenced fragment ends 3 residues before the CDR3 boundary, so the rest is inferred from the germline J gene. The chain uses TRBV7-9 and TRBJ1-1, with D unclear. V lost 1 base and J 7 bases, leaving 4 bases between the germline ends. This CDR3 contains 11 residues. Per germline, CDR1 SEHNR and CDR2 FQNEAQ (reference sequence). The CDR3: CASSLGLEAFF. The sequenced part of the CDR3 DNA is TGTGCCAGCAGCTTAGGGCTTGAA.

This clone was seen many times. The read gets to within 3 residues of the CDR3 end, and the germline J gene fills in the rest. The chain links TRBV19 to TRBJ1-2, with TRBD1 matching 9 bases. The CDR3 has 15 amino acids. Trimming at V came to 5 bases and at J to 2 bases, leaving 6 bases not matched to a gene. Germline lookup yields CDR1 LNHDA and CDR2 SQIVND (reference sequence). The CDR3 loop is CASSAGQGSNYGYTF. The covered CDR3 bases are TGTGCCAGTAGTGCCGGACAGGGGTCGAACTATGGC. Full variable domain (outside the CDR3, taken from reference TRBV19 and TRBJ1-2): DGGITQSPKYLFRKEGQNVTLSCEQNLNHDAMYWYRQDPGQGLRLIYYSQIVNDFQKGDIAEGYSVSREKKESFPLTVTSAQKNPTAFYLCASSAGQGSNYGYTFGSGTRLTVV.

This clone showed up just a few times. Partial CDR3 DNA: TGTGCCAGTAGTATATCCGCAGGACAGCCCTACGAG. This gives the protein CASSISAGQPYE. The full CDR3 sequence reads CASSISAGQPYEQYF. This chain connects TRBV19 to TRBJ2-7, with D possibly being TRBD1 (6 bases). The CDR3 end is not reached by the read, which stops 3 residues before it; the germline J gene fills it in. Germline V gene data show CDR1 as LNHDA and CDR2 as SQIVND (reference sequence). The V end was cut by 2 bases, the J end by 2 bases, with 13 bases between. The CDR3 is made up of 15 amino acids.

This clone was detected many times. The sequenced fragment ends 3 residues before the CDR3 boundary, so the rest is inferred from the germline J gene. The chain couples TRBV7-8 to TRBJ2-1, with D perhaps matching TRBD2 (5 bases). The CDR3 spans 17 residues. Germline CDR1 is SGHVS and CDR2 is FQNEAQ. The V and J ends lost 4 bases and 0 bases respectively, with 16 bases between them. The CDR3 sequence: CASSSNSRASSYNEQFF. Incomplete CDR3 DNA: TGTGCCAGCAGCTCCAATTCGCGGGCGAGCTCCTACAATGAG.

This clone was detected many times. The sequenced fragment ends 3 residues before the CDR3 boundary, so the rest is inferred from the germline J gene. V gene TRBV19 combines with J gene TRBJ2-7, with 7 bases lining up with TRBD1. Germline lookup yields CDR1 LNHDA and CDR2 SQIVND (reference sequence). This CDR3 is 14 amino acids long. Trimming at V came to 5 bases and at J to 2 bases, leaving 6 bases not matched to a gene. CDR3 bases read: TGTGCCAGTAGTGAGAGGGGGCGCGCCTACGAG. It encodes CASSERGRAYE. The complete CDR3 reads CASSERGRAYEQYF. The full variable domain, its missing parts supplied by reference TRBV19 and TRBJ2-7, is DGGITQSPKYLFRKEGQNVTLSCEQNLNHDAMYWYRQDPGQGLRLIYYSQIVNDFQKGDIAEGYSVSREKKESFPLTVTSAQKNPTAFYLCASSERGRAYEQYFGPGTRLTVT.

At least ten counts were recorded for this clone. The CDR3 is cut off 3 residues early in the read; its end comes from the germline J gene. The chain uses TRBV19 and TRBJ1-5; the D gene is possibly TRBD1 (6 bases). Trimming cost V 1 base and J 6 bases, with 16 bases left between them. Germline loops: CDR1 LNHDA, CDR2 SQIVND (reference sequence). The CDR3 length is 16 residues. The CDR3 bases that were read are TGTGCCAGTAGTATAGGACTCAGGGGATCGGTTCAGCCC. Translation: CASSIGLRGSVQP. The whole CDR3 is CASSIGLRGSVQPQHF.

This clone was seen many times. The read terminates 3 residues before the CDR3 end, so the remaining end is supplied by the germline J gene. The V and J genes are TRBV19 and TRBJ2-6; D may be TRBD1 (6 bases). This CDR3 has 18 amino acids. In germline, CDR1 is LNHDA, CDR2 SQIVND (reference sequence). The V and J ends lost 3 bases and 0 bases respectively, with 15 bases between them. CDR3 DNA, as far as it was read: TGTGCCAGTAGTATTCGAAACAGGGACCCCTCTGGGGCCAACGTC. Amino acid sequence: CASSIRNRDPSGANV. The CDR3 as a whole reads CASSIRNRDPSGANVLTF.

This clone was recorded many times. The read terminates 3 residues ahead of where the CDR3 ends, so the germline J gene completes it. The J gene is TRBJ2-7, the V gene TRBV6-2 or TRBV6-3; tentatively, D is TRBD1 (6 bases). V was shortened by 1 base and J by 2 bases, with 9 bases between the two germline ends. This CDR3 comprises 14 residues. CDR1 and CDR2 (germline): MNHEY, SVGEGT. CDR3 region: CASSYYRATYEQYF. CDR3 DNA, as far as it was read: TGTGCCAGCAGTTACTACAGGGCTACCTACGAG.

On this clone itself: The read gets to within 3 residues of the CDR3 end, and the germline J gene fills in the rest. This rearrangement joins TRBV19 to TRBJ1-1; D call uncertain. CDR1 and CDR2 (germline): LNHDA, SQIVND (reference sequence). V lost 10 bases to trimming and J lost 0 bases, with 24 bases between them. There are 17 residues in the CDR3. This chain's CDR3 is CAIYRTRNDYLNTEAFF. CDR3 bases read: TGTGCCATCTACCGTACCAGGAATGATTATTTGAACACTGAA. Combining the CDR3 with reference TRBV19 and TRBJ1-1 gives the whole variable domain DGGITQSPKYLFRKEGQNVTLSCEQNLNHDAMYWYRQDPGQGLRLIYYSQIVNDFQKGDIAEGYSVSREKKESFPLTVTSAQKNPTAFYLCAIYRTRNDYLNTEAFFGQGTRLTVV.

This clone has at least ten counts. The read falls 3 residues short of the CDR3 end, and the missing part is taken from the germline J gene. The V gene is TRBV12-3 or TRBV12-4, the J gene TRBJ2-2, with TRBD2 identical over 10 bases. The length of the CDR3 is 16 residues. V lost 9 bases to trimming and J lost 3 bases; unmatched junction nucleotides: 10. Incomplete CDR3 DNA: TGTGCCAGTACACCTCTAGCGGGAGTGGACACCGGGGAG. Its protein is CASTPLAGVDTGE. The whole CDR3 sequence reads CASTPLAGVDTGELFF.

This clone was seen many times. The read terminates 3 residues ahead of where the CDR3 ends, so the germline J gene completes it. This chain connects TRBV18 to TRBJ1-4; TRBD1 agrees at 9 bases. Unmatched junction bases numbered 5, after V lost 1 base and J lost 8 bases. Germline-derived CDR1 and CDR2 are KGHSH and LQKENI. The CDR3 has 15 amino acids. The CDR3 loop reads CASSPLGTGNEKLFF. Incomplete CDR3 DNA: TGTGCCAGCTCACCACTCGGGACAGGGAACGAAAAA.

The sample holds many counts of this clone. Read coverage stops 3 residues before the CDR3 terminus; the germline J gene supplies the remainder. This sequence joins TRBV5-1 and TRBJ1-2; D might be TRBD1 (6 bases). CDR3 length: 14 amino acids. Trimming removed 0 bases at V and 3 bases at J, with 9 bases between. Per the germline V gene, CDR1 is SGHRS and CDR2 is YFSETQ. CDR3: CASSLGTEDYGYTF. The sequenced part of the CDR3 DNA is TGCGCCAGCAGCTTGGGGACAGAAGACTATGGC.

This clone was counted many times. The CDR3 end is not reached by the read, which stops 3 residues before it; the germline J gene fills it in. The genes are TRBV12-5 and TRBJ2-2; 7 bases are shared with TRBD2. The CDR3 runs 17 residues. Trimming cost V 0 bases and J 5 bases; bases outside gene matches: 9. CDR1 LGHNT and CDR2 FRNRAP come from the germline V gene. This chain's CDR3 is CASGLVIGREWTGELFF. The CDR3 DNA, read in part, is TGTGCTAGTGGTTTGGTAATCGGGCGGGAGTGGACCGGGGAG.

This clone was detected many times. The CDR3 extends 3 residues past the end of the read, so its final part is completed from the germline J gene. The rearrangement uses TRBV30 and TRBJ1-2; possibly TRBD1 for D (6 bases). Trimming shortened V by 3 bases and J by 4 bases, and 24 bases separated the two germline ends. CDR3 length equals 17 residues. Per the germline V gene, CDR1 is GTSNPN and CDR2 is SVGIG (reference sequence). CDR3 in amino acids: CAWRCQGILRCSYGYTF. The CDR3 DNA, read in part, is TGTGCCTGGAGGTGTCAGGGGATTTTGAGGTGCTCCTATGGC.

This clone was counted many times. The CDR3 extends 3 residues past the end of the read, so its final part is completed from the germline J gene. The chain employs TRBV6-2 or TRBV6-3 and TRBJ1-1, with TRBD1 as a possible D gene (6 bases). CDR1 is MNHEY, CDR2 SVGEGT, per germline. The CDR3 consists of 17 residues. The germline V and J ends were trimmed by 6 bases and 0 bases, with 20 bases remaining between them. The CDR3 loop is CASRPHVLQGLNTEAFF. The covered CDR3 bases are TGTGCCAGCAGGCCTCACGTTCTTCAGGGGTTGAACACTGAA.

This clone has a count of ten or more. The CDR3 bases that were read are TGTGCCAGTAGTAGGGCAGCGAACACTGAA. This translates into CASSRAANTE. The whole CDR3 reads CASSRAANTEAFF. The chain links TRBV19 to TRBJ1-1; D is undetermined. The read comes to an end 3 residues before the CDR3 does, leaving the germline J gene to fill in the end. With 4 bases removed from V and 1 base from J, the gap between germline ends came to 7 bases. Germline assignment: CDR1 LNHDA and CDR2 SQIVND (reference sequence). The CDR3 has 13 amino acids.

In this sample, this clone turned up a few times. The read terminates 3 residues before the CDR3 end, so the remaining end is supplied by the germline J gene. The gene calls are TRBV7-9 and TRBJ1-2, with unresolved D. Germline loops: CDR1 SEHNR, CDR2 FQNEAQ (reference sequence). The CDR3 totals 12 residues. The CDR3 loop reads CASGLGGADYTF. The CDR3 DNA, read in part, is TGTGCCAGCGGTCTAGGAGGTGCTGAC.

This clone occurred many times. The DNA ends 3 residues before the CDR3 does, and the rest of the CDR3 is filled in from the germline J gene. V is TRBV7-9 and J is TRBJ2-1; 7 bases align to TRBD2. Trimming at V came to 8 bases and at J to 7 bases, leaving 8 bases not matched to a gene. Per the germline V gene, CDR1 is SEHNR and CDR2 is FQNEAQ (reference sequence). The CDR3 is made up of 13 amino acids. The DNA read from the CDR3 is TGTGCCAGCCTCCCCAGCGGGAAGAATGAG. The encoded protein is CASLPSGKNE. The full CDR3 reads CASLPSGKNEQFF. The whole variable domain, remainder taken from reference TRBV7-9 and TRBJ2-1, is DTGVSQNPRHKITKRGQNVTFRCDPISEHNRLYWYRQTLGQGPEFLTYFQNEAQLEKSRLLSDRFSAERPKGSFSTLEIQRTEQGDSAMYLCASLPSGKNEQFFGPGTRLTVL.

Only a few counts were recorded for this clone. The CDR3 bases that were read are TGTGCCAGCAGCTTAGTCGGGAGGGCGGGCTACGAG. Amino acid sequence: CASSLVGRAGYE. In full, the CDR3 reads CASSLVGRAGYEQYF. The genes are TRBV11-2 and TRBJ2-7, with 8 bases identical to TRBD2. The sequenced fragment ends 3 residues before the CDR3 boundary, so the rest is inferred from the germline J gene. Germline CDR1 and CDR2: SGHAT and FQNNGV. This CDR3 spans 15 amino acids. V trimming: 1 base; J trimming: 3 bases; junction bases outside the gene matches: 5.

This clone has at least ten counts. From the germline J gene comes the end of the CDR3, since the read stops 3 residues before it. The gene calls are TRBV14 and TRBJ1-1; 7 bases are a match to TRBD1. Germline CDR1 and CDR2: SGHDN and FVKESK. The CDR3 consists of 13 residues. The CDR3 is CASSLITGAEAFF. CDR3 bases read: TGTGCCAGCAGCCTTATTACAGGGGCGGAA. The full variable domain, completed using reference TRBV14 and TRBJ1-1, is EAGVTQFPSHSVIEKGQTVTLRCDPISGHDNLYWYRRVMGKEIKFLLHFVKESKQDESGMPNNRFLAERTGGTYSTLKVQPAELEDSGVYFCASSLITGAEAFFGQGTRLTVV.

Ten or more counts support this clone. The sequenced fragment ends 3 residues before the CDR3 boundary, so the rest is inferred from the germline J gene. The rearrangement links TRBV10-1 to TRBJ2-2; D unclear. The CDR3 contains 15 residues. Germline V gives CDR1 WNHNN, CDR2 SYGVQD (reference sequence). Trimming took off 2 bases at V and 6 bases at J, with 13 bases between the two ends. The CDR3 region is CASSETAATPGELFF. Partial CDR3 DNA: TGCGCCAGCAGTGAGACAGCTGCCACCCCCGGGGAG.

This clone occurred many times. The CDR3 extends 3 residues past the end of the read, so its final part is completed from the germline J gene. The rearrangement uses TRBV7-3 and TRBJ2-1; 9 bases are shared with TRBD2. This CDR3 comprises 16 residues. J was trimmed by 5 bases and V by 3 bases; bases with no gene match: 8. Per the germline V gene, CDR1 is SGHTA and CDR2 is FQGTGA. The CDR3 protein is CASSFALGLANNEQFF. The CDR3 DNA, read in part, is TGTGCCAGCAGCTTTGCCTTAGGACTAGCGAACAATGAG.